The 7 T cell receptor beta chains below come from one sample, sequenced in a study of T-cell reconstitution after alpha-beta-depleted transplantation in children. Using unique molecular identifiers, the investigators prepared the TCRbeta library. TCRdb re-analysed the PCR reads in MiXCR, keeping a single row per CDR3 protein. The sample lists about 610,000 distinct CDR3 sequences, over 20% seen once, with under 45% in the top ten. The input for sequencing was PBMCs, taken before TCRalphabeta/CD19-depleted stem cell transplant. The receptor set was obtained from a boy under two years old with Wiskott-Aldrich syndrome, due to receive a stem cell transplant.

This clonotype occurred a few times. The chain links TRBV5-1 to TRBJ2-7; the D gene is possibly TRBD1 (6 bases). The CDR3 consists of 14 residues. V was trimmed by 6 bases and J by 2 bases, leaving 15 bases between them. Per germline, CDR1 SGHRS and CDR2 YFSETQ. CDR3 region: CASTPTGNPYEQYF. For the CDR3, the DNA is TGCGCCAGCACCCCCACAGGGAACCCCTACGAGCAGTACTTC.

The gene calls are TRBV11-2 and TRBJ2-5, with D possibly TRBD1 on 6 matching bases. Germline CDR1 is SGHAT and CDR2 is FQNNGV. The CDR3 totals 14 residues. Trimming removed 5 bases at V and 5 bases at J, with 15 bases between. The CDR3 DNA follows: TGTGCCAGCAGCGGTCACAGGGTGGGGGAGACCCAGTACTTC. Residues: CASSGHRVGETQYF.

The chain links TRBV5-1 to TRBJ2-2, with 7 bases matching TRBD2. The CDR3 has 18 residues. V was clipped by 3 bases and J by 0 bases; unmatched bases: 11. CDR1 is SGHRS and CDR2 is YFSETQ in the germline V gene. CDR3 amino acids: CASSWRASGDANTGELFF. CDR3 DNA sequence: TGCGCCAGCAGCTGGCGGGCTAGCGGAGACGCGAACACCGGGGAGCTGTTTTTT.

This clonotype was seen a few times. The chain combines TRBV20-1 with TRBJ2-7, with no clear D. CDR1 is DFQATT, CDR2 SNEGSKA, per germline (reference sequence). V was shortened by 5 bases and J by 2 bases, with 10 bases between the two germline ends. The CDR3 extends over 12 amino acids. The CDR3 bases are TGCAGTGCTCCCGATAACACCTACGAGCAGTACTTC. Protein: CSAPDNTYEQYF.

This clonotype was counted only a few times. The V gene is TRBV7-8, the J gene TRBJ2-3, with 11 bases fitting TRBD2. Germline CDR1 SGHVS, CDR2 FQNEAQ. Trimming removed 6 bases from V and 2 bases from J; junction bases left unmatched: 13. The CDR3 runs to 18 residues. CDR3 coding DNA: TGTGCCAGCAGATTACGAGGAACTAGCGGGAGAAACACAGATACGCAGTATTTT. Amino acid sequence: CASRLRGTSGRNTDTQYF.

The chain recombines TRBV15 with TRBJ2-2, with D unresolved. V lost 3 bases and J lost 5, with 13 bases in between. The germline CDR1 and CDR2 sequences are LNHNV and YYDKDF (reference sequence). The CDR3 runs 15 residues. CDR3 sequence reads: CATSRDLPRTGELFF. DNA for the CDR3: TGTGCCACCAGCAGGGACCTACCGAGGACCGGGGAGCTGTTTTTT.

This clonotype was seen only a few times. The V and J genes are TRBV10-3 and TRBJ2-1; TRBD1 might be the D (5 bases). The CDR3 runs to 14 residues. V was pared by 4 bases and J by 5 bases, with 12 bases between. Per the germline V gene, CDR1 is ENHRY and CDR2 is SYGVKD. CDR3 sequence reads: CAISVREVNNEQFF. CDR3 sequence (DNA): TGTGCCATCAGTGTCAGGGAAGTTAACAATGAGCAGTTCTTC.